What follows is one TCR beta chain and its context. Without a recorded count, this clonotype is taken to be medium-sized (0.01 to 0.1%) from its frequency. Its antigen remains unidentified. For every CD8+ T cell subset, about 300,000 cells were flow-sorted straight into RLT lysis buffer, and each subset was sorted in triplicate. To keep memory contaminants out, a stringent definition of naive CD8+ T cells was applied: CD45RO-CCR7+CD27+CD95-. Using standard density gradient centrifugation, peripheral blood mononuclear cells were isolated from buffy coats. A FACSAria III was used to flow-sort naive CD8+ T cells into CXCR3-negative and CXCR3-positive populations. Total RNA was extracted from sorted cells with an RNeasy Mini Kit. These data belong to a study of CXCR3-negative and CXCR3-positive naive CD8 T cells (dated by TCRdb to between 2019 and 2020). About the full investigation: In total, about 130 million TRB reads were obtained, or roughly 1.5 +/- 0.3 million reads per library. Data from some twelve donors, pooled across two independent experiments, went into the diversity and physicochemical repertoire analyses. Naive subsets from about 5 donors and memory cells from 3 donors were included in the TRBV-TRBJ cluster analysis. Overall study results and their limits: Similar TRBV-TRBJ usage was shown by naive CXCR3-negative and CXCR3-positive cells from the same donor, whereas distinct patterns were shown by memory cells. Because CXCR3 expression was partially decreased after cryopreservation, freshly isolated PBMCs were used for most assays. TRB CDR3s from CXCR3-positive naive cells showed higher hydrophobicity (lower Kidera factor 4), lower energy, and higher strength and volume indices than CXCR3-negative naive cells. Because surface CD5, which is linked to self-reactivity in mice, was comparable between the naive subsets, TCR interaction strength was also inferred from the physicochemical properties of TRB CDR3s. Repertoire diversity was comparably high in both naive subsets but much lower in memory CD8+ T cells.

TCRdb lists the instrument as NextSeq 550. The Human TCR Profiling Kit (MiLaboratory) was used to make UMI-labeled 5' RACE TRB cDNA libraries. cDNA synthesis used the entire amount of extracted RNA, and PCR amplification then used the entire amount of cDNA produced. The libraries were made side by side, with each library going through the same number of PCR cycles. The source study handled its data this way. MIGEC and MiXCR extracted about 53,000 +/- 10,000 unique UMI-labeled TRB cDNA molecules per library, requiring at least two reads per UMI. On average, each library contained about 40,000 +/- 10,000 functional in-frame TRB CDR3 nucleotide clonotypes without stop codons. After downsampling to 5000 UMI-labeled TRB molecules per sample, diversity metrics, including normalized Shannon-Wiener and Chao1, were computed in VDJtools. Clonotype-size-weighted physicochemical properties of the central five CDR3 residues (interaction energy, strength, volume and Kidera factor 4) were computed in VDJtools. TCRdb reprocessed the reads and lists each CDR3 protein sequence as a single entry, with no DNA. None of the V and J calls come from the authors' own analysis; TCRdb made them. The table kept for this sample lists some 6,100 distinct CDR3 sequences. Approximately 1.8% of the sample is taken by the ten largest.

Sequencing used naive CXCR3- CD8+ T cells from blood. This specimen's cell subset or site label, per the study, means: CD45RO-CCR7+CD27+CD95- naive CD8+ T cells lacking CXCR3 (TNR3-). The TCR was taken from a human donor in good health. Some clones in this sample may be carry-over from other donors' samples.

The CDR3 has the sequence CASSVAPILSPYEQYF. The rearranged chain carries TRBV9 and TRBJ2-7; TCRdb proposes TRBD1, but this gene call is untestable without DNA. The CDR3 covers 16 residues, taking in both the cysteine and the phenylalanine. Only the protein is on record. Reading the germline V gene gives CDR1 SGDLS and CDR2 YYNGEE.